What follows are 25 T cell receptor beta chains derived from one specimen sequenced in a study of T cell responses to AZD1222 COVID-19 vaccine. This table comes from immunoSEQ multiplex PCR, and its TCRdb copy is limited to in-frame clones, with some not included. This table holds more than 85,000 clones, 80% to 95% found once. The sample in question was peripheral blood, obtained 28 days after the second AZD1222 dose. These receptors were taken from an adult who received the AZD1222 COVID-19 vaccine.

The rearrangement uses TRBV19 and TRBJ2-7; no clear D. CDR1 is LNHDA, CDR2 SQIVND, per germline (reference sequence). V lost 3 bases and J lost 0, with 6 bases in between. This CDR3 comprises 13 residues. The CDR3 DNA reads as TGTGCCAGTAGTATCGCCGACTCCTACGAGCAGTACTTC. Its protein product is CASSIADSYEQYF.

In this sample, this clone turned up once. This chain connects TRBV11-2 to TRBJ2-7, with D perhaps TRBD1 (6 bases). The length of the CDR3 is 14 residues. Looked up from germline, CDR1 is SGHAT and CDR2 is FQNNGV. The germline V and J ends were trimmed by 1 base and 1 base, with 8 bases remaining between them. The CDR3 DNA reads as TGTGCCAGCAGCTTAGCAGGGGTTTCCTACGAGCAGTACTTC. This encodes CASSLAGVSYEQYF.

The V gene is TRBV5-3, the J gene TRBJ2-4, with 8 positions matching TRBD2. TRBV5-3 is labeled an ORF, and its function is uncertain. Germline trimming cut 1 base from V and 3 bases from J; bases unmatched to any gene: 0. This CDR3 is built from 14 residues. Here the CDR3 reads CARSLTSGKNIQYF. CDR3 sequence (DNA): TGTGCCAGAAGCTTGACTAGCGGCAAAAACATTCAGTACTTC.

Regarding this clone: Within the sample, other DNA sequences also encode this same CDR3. CDR3 nucleotide sequence: TGTGCCAGCAGTCCCTCAGGGTCCTATGGCTACACCTTC. It translates to CASSPSGSYGYTF. The rearrangement joins TRBV6-5 to TRBJ1-2; D is perhaps TRBD1 (5 bases). The V end lost 5 bases, the J end lost 4 bases, and 11 bases lay between the germline ends. The CDR3 consists of 13 residues. Germline V gene sequence: CDR1 MNHEY, CDR2 SVGAGI.

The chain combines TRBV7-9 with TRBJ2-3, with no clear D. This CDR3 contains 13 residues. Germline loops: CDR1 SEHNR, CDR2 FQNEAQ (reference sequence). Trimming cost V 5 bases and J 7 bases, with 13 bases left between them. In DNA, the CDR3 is TGTGCCAGCAGCCCCAGTGGTCAAAATACGCAGTATTTT. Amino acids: CASSPSGQNTQYF.

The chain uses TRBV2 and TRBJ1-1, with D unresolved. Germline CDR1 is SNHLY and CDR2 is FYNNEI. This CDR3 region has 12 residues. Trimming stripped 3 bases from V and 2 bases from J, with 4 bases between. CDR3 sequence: CASSDSNTEAFF. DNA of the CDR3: TGTGCCAGCAGTGATTCTAACACTGAAGCTTTCTTT.

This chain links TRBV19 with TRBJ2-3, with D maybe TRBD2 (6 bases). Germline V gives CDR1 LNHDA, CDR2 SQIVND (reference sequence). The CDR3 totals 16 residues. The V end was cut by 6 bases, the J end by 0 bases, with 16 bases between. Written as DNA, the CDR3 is TGTGCCAGTAGCGGAGGGACCTCTATAAGCACAGATACGCAGTATTTT. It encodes CASSGGTSISTDTQYF.

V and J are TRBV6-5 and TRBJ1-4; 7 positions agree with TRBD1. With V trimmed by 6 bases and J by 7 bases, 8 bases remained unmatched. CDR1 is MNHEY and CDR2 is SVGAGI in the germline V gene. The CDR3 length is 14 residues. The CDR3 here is CASSLYRGGEKLFF. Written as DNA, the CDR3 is TGTGCCAGCAGCCTCTACAGGGGAGGTGAAAAACTGTTTTTT.

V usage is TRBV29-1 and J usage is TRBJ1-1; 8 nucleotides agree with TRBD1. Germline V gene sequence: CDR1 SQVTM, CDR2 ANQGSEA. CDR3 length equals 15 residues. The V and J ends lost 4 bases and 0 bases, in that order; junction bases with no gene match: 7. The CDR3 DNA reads TGCAGCGTTGCATACAGGGGGTCGATGAACACTGAAGCTTTCTTT. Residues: CSVAYRGSMNTEAFF.

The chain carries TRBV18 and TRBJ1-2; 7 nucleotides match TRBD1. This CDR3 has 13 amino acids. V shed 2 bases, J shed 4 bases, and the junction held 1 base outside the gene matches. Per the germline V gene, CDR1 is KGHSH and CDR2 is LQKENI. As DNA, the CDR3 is TGTGCCAGCTCACCATGGGACAGCTATGGCTACACCTTC. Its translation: CASSPWDSYGYTF.

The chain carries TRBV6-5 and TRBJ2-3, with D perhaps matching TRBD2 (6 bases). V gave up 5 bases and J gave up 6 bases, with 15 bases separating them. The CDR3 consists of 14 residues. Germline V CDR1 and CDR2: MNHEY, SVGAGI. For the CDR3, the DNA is TGTGCCAGCAGTCGGGGCCGCGGGGCGGATACGCAGTATTTT. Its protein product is CASSRGRGADTQYF.

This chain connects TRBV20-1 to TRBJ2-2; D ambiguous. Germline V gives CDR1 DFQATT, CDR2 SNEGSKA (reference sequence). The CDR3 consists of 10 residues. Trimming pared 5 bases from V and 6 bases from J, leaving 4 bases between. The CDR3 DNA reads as TGCAGTGCTTTAGCCGGGGAGCTGTTTTTT. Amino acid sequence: CSALAGELFF.

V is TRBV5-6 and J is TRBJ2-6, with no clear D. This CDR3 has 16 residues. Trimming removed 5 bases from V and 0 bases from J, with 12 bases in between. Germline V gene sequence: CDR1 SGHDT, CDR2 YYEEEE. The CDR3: CASSRGLSSGANVLTF. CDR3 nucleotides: TGTGCCAGCAGTCGCGGATTAAGCTCTGGGGCCAACGTCCTGACTTTC.

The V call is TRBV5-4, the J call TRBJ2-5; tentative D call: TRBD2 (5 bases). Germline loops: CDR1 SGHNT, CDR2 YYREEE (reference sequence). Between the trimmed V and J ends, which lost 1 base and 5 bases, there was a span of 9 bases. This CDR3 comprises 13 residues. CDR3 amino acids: CASSLRGDETQYF. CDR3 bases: TGTGCCAGCAGCTTGCGGGGAGATGAGACCCAGTACTTC.

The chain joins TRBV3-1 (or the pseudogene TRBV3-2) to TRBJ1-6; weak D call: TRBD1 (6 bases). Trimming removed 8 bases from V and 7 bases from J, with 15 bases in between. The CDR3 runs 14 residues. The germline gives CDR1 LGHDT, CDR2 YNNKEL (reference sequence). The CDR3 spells CASGRDNPNSPLHF. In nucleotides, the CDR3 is TGTGCCAGCGGTCGGGACAACCCCAATTCACCCCTCCACTTT.

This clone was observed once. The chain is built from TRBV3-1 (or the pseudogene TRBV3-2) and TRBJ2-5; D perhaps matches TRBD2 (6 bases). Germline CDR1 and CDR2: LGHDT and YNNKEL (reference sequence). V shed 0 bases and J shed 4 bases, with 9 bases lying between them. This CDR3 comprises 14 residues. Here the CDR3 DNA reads TGTGCCAGCAGCCAAGATACGCGGGGAGAGACCCAGTACTTC. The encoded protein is CASSQDTRGETQYF.

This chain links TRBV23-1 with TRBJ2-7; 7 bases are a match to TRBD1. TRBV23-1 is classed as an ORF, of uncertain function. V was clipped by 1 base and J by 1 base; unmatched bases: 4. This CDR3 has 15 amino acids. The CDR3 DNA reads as TGCGCCAGCAGTCAATGGGCAGGGGGATCCTACGAGCAGTACTTC. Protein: CASSQWAGGSYEQYF.

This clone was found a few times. CDR3 DNA sequence: TGTGCCAGCAGCCTGATAAGGGGTACCGAGCAGTACTTC. It yields the protein CASSLIRGTEQYF. The rearrangement joins TRBV5-4 to TRBJ2-7, with a possible D match to TRBD1 (5 bases). The germline CDR1 and CDR2 sequences are SGHNT and YYREEE (reference sequence). V dropped 4 bases and J dropped 6 bases, with 14 bases sitting between them. The CDR3 covers 13 residues.

The CDR3 sequence is CASSPSNEKLFF. CDR3 coding DNA: TGTGCCAGCAGTCCTTCTAATGAAAAACTGTTTTTT. The chain combines TRBV6-1 with TRBJ1-4; D remains unclear. Germline assignment: CDR1 MNHNS and CDR2 SASEGT. The CDR3 runs 12 residues. Trimming left V 5 bases short and J 3 bases short, with 4 bases between.

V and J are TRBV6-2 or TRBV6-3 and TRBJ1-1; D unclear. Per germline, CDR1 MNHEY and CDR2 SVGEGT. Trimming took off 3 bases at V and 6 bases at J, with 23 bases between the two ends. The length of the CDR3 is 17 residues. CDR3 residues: CASSYPSTANGVAEAFF. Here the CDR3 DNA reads TGTGCCAGCAGTTATCCCTCTACGGCGAATGGGGTAGCTGAAGCTTTCTTT.

CDR3 nucleotide sequence: TGTGCCAGCAGCGTAGTGGGGGGCCACGAGCAGTACTTC. It translates to CASSVVGGHEQYF. The V call is TRBV9, the J call TRBJ2-7; possibly TRBD1 or TRBD2 for D (6 bases each). The CDR3 extends over 13 amino acids. Per germline, CDR1 SGDLS and CDR2 YYNGEE. V shed 0 bases and J shed 5 bases, with 9 bases lying between them.

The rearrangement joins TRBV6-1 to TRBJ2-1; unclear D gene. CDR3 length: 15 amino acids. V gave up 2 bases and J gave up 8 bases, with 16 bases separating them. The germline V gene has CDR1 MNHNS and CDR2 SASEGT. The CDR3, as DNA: TGTGCCAGCAGTGAACAAAGGTGGCTAGTCGATGAGCAGTTCTTC. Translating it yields CASSEQRWLVDEQFF.

In nucleotides, the CDR3 is TGTGCCATCAGTGGTGGGTCCTCGAGGGGGGGCACAGATACGCAGTATTTT. Translated, it gives CAISGGSSRGGTDTQYF. The chain joins TRBV10-3 to TRBJ2-3; D possibly uses TRBD1 or TRBD2 (6 bases each). Germline CDR1 reads ENHRY; CDR2 reads SYGVKD. Trimming cost V 4 bases and J 1 base, with 18 bases left between them. The CDR3 is 17 residues long.

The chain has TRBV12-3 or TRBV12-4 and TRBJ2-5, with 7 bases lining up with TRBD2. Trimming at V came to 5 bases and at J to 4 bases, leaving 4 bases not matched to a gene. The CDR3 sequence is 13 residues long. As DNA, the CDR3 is TGTGCCAGCAGTCCGGGGAGGGGAGAGACCCAGTACTTC. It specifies CASSPGRGETQYF.

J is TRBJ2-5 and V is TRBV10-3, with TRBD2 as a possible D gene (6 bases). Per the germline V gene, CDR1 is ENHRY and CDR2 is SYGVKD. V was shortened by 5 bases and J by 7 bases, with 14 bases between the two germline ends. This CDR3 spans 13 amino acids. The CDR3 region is CAISRDSSGTQYF. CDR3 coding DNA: TGTGCCATCAGTCGGGACTCCTCAGGGACCCAGTACTTC.